What follows are 8 T cell receptor beta chains derived from one specimen sequenced in a study of technical replicates of blood from a handful of donors (TCRdb year 2017). Receptor libraries were prepared by the immunoSEQ multiplex PCR assay. Not all clones reach the TCRdb copy of this immuneACCESS table, which keeps in-frame sequences only. Checked studies attribute under half of the gap to unresolved V genes and leave the rest unexplained. The table for this sample lists around 67,000 clones; 86% of them were counted only once. The biggest ten clones account for 5.1% of the sample. Sequencing used PBMCs. The receptor source for this set is a human donor in good health. Some clones in this sample may be carry-over from other donors' samples.

The V gene is TRBV18, the J gene TRBJ1-4, with 7 bases identical to TRBD1. The CDR3 is made up of 14 amino acids. Per germline, CDR1 KGHSH and CDR2 LQKENI. V shed 2 bases and J 4 bases; nucleotides not matched to a gene: 1. The CDR3 DNA reads as TGTGCCAGCTCACCAGGACAGGATAATGAAAAACTGTTTTTT. Protein sequence: CASSPGQDNEKLFF.

The gene calls are TRBV7-2 and TRBJ2-7; D is unclear. The CDR3 has 12 residues. Germline V gene data show CDR1 as SGHTA and CDR2 as FQGNSA. Trimming removed 2 bases from V and 6 bases from J, with 8 bases in between. The CDR3 bases are TGTGCCAGCAGCTTACCACCGGGCGAGCAGTACTTC. Protein sequence: CASSLPPGEQYF.

The chain combines TRBV7-6 with TRBJ2-3; D perhaps matches TRBD1 (5 bases). Germline values: CDR1 SGHVS, CDR2 FNYEAQ. Trimming stripped 5 bases from V and 2 bases from J, with 11 bases between. The CDR3 sequence is 14 residues long. Here the CDR3 DNA reads TGTGCCAGCAGCCCTGGACACGACACAGATACGCAGTATTTT. Translated: CASSPGHDTDTQYF. Based on the CDR3 plus reference TRBV7-6 and TRBJ2-3, the full variable domain is GAGVSQSPRYKVTKRGQDVALRCDPISGHVSLYWYRQALGQGPEFLTYFNYEAQQDKSGLPNDRFSAERPEGSISTLTIQRTEQRDSAMYRCASSPGHDTDTQYFGPGTRLTVL.

The chain couples TRBV5-4 to TRBJ2-3; 9 bases match TRBD2. The length of the CDR3 is 15 residues. Germline loops: CDR1 SGHNT, CDR2 YYREEE (reference sequence). The V gene end was trimmed by 4 bases and the J gene end by 6 bases; junction bases not matched to a gene: 9. CDR3 sequence: CASSPGLAPWDTQYF. The CDR3 region has the DNA TGTGCCAGCAGCCCTGGACTAGCGCCCTGGGATACGCAGTATTTT. Based on the CDR3 plus reference TRBV5-4 and TRBJ2-3, the full variable domain is ETGVTQSPTHLIKTRGQQVTLRCSSQSGHNTVSWYQQALGQGPQFIFQYYREEENGRGNFPPRFSGLQFPNYSSELNVNALELDDSALYLCASSPGLAPWDTQYFGPGTRLTVL.

The chain is built from TRBV9 and TRBJ2-6; tentatively, D is TRBD2 (5 bases). CDR3 length: 14 residues. Deletions cut 4 bases from V and 4 bases from J, with 9 bases between. Germline V gene lookup returns CDR1 SGDLS and CDR2 YYNGEE. DNA for the CDR3: TGTGCCAGCAGCCCCCGAGGGGGGGCCAACGTCCTGACTTTC. Amino acid sequence: CASSPRGGANVLTF.

In this sample, this clone turned up a few times. The gene calls are TRBV27 and TRBJ2-7; TRBD1 matches 7 bases. Germline assignment: CDR1 MNHEY and CDR2 SMNVEV (reference sequence). CDR3 length: 16 residues. With 5 bases clipped from V and 0 bases from J, the junction kept 10 bases outside the gene matches. CDR3 coding DNA: TGTGCCAGCAGTCCCGTGGGACAGTCTACCTCCTACGAGCAGTACTTC. It specifies CASSPVGQSTSYEQYF.

The chain is built from TRBV7-3 and TRBJ2-3; 7 nucleotides line up with TRBD2. This CDR3 comprises 15 residues. The ends lost 5 bases at V and 0 bases at J; junction bases unmatched: 5. The germline V gene encodes CDR1 SGHTA and CDR2 FQGTGA. CDR3 sequence reads: CASSVSGVSTDTQYF. CDR3 DNA: TGTGCCAGCAGCGTAAGCGGGGTGAGCACAGATACGCAGTATTTT. The variable domain in full, with the rest retrieved from reference TRBV7-3 and TRBJ2-3, is GAGVSQTPSNKVTEKGKYVELRCDPISGHTALYWYRQSLGQGPEFLIYFQGTGAADDSGLPNDRFFAVRPEGSVSTLKIQRTERGDSAVYLCASSVSGVSTDTQYFGPGTRLTVL.

This chain uses TRBV6-5 with TRBJ1-6; D uncertain. This CDR3 region has 14 residues. Per germline, CDR1 MNHEY and CDR2 SVGAGI. Between the trimmed V and J ends, which lost 6 bases and 9 bases, there was a span of 15 bases. The CDR3 nucleotides are TGTGCCAGCAGGGATAATCGGGGAGGTTCACCCCTCCACTTT. Amino acids: CASRDNRGGSPLHF.